The 15 T cell receptor beta chains below come from one sample, sequenced in a study of blood T cell repertoires in COVID-19. The method was immunoSEQ multiplex PCR; TCRdb's version includes in-frame clones alone and lacks a portion of them. Of hundreds of thousands of clones listed, 81% are singletons. The sample taken for sequencing was peripheral blood. The receptor source for this set is a woman aged 80 or over with acute or convalescent COVID-19.

The chain links TRBV4-1 to TRBJ2-6, with TRBD1 matching over 7 bases. Trimming removed 6 bases from V and 0 bases from J; junction bases left unmatched: 8. The CDR3 is 17 amino acids. Germline CDR1 reads MGHRA; CDR2 reads YSYEKL. This chain's CDR3 is CASSRQGPSSGANVLTF. The CDR3 nucleotides are TGCGCCAGCAGTAGACAGGGCCCCAGCTCTGGGGCCAACGTCCTGACTTTC.

The rearrangement joins TRBV20-1 to TRBJ2-5, with unresolved D. Germline V lookup: CDR1 DFQATT, CDR2 SNEGSKA (reference sequence). V was trimmed by 5 bases and J by 0 bases, leaving 4 bases between them. The CDR3 is made up of 11 amino acids. The CDR3 nucleotides read TGCAGTGCTGAGTACCAAGAGACCCAGTACTTC. It translates to CSAEYQETQYF.

This chain connects TRBV9 to TRBJ2-3; D uncertain. CDR1 SGDLS and CDR2 YYNGEE come from the germline V gene. V lost 2 bases to trimming and J lost 0 bases, with 7 bases between them. The CDR3 is 14 amino acids. CDR3 coding DNA: TGTGCCAGCAGCGTCAGAAGTAGCACAGATACGCAGTATTTT. Its translation: CASSVRSSTDTQYF.

The chain links TRBV3-1 (or the pseudogene TRBV3-2) to TRBJ1-2, with TRBD1 matching over 10 bases. Germline CDR1 reads LGHDT; CDR2 reads YNNKEL (reference sequence). The CDR3 consists of 14 residues. V dropped 8 bases and J dropped 6; count of bases not matched to a gene: 9. The CDR3, as DNA: TGTGCCAGCGGAGTCCGACAGGGGGCTGATGGCTACACCTTC. Translation: CASGVRQGADGYTF.

The chain recombines TRBV28 with TRBJ1-1; D gene unclear. Germline assignment: CDR1 MDHEN and CDR2 SYDVKM. Trimming left V 6 bases short and J 1 base short, with 18 bases between. CDR3 size: 16 residues. CDR3 sequence reads: CASSLTRLLSNTEAFF. CDR3 bases: TGTGCCAGCAGCCTCACTCGACTCTTATCGAACACTGAAGCTTTCTTT.

This clone was observed a few times. The chain combines TRBV4-1 with TRBJ1-1, with D unclear. Looked up from germline, CDR1 is MGHRA and CDR2 is YSYEKL. V lost 6 bases, J lost 8 bases, and 16 bases lay in between. The CDR3 extends over 13 amino acids. CDR3 in amino acids: CASRSVRESEAFF. The CDR3, as DNA: TGCGCCAGCAGATCGGTTCGGGAGTCAGAAGCTTTCTTT.

The chain is built from TRBV7-9 and TRBJ2-3; D might be TRBD2 (7 bases). Trimming cost V 1 base and J 6 bases, with 20 bases left between them. Germline CDR1 reads SEHNR; CDR2 reads FQNEAQ (reference sequence). The CDR3 runs 17 residues. The CDR3 DNA follows: TGTGCCAGCAGCTTAGGGACTAGGGGGGAGGGCCACGATACGCAGTATTTT. Translating gives CASSLGTRGEGHDTQYF. Together with reference TRBV7-9 and TRBJ2-3, the CDR3 gives the full variable domain: DTGVSQNPRHKITKRGQNVTFRCDPISEHNRLYWYRQTLGQGPEFLTYFQNEAQLEKSRLLSDRFSAERPKGSFSTLEIQRTEQGDSAMYLCASSLGTRGEGHDTQYFGPGTRLTVL.

The J gene is TRBJ2-5, the V gene TRBV4-2, with D uncertain. CDR3 size: 15 residues. Germline V gene lookup returns CDR1 LGHNA and CDR2 YNFKEQ. V was clipped by 0 bases and J by 4 bases, with 12 bases between them. CDR3 coding DNA: TGTGCCAGCAGCCAAGATCGGATCGGAGCAGAGACCCAGTACTTC. This encodes CASSQDRIGAETQYF.

J is TRBJ2-7 and V is TRBV12-3 or TRBV12-4; 9 nucleotides line up with TRBD1. Germline trimming cut 6 bases from V and 6 bases from J; bases unmatched to any gene: 6. The CDR3 has 13 amino acids. CDR3 coding DNA: TGTGCCAGCAGCGGACAGGGGCTCGTCGAGCAGTACTTC. Protein product: CASSGQGLVEQYF.

This clone was counted only a few times. The CDR3 nucleotides are TGTGCCAGCAGCGTAGATGTTAGCGGGGGGTGGGGCACAGATACGCAGTATTTT. This encodes CASSVDVSGGWGTDTQYF. The chain employs TRBV9 and TRBJ2-3; 10 positions match TRBD2. Trimming took 0 bases from V and 1 from J; bases not matched to a gene: 8. CDR3 length: 18 residues. Germline V gene sequence: CDR1 SGDLS, CDR2 YYNGEE. Drawing the rest from reference TRBV9 and TRBJ2-3, the complete variable domain is DSGVTQTPKHLITATGQRVTLRCSPRSGDLSVYWYQQSLDQGLQFLIQYYNGEERAKGNILERFSAQQFPDLHSELNLSSLELGDSALYFCASSVDVSGGWGTDTQYFGPGTRLTVL.

Here the CDR3 DNA reads TGCGCCAGCAGTGATGCGGGTCCCGGGGAGCTGTTTTTT. Amino acid sequence: CASSDAGPGELFF. This chain uses TRBV10-2 with TRBJ2-2; tentative D call: TRBD2 (5 bases). Germline CDR1 WSHSY, CDR2 SAAADI. The CDR3 has 13 amino acids. The V end was cut by 3 bases, the J end by 6 bases, with 8 bases between.

The table lists this clone with a few counts. The chain uses TRBV5-1 and TRBJ1-2, with a tentative D call TRBD1 (5 bases). Between the trimmed V and J ends, which lost 3 bases and 4 bases, there was a span of 7 bases. The CDR3 extends over 12 amino acids. Germline values: CDR1 SGHRS, CDR2 YFSETQ. The DNA of the CDR3 is TGCGCCAGCAGCTCGGACACCTATGGCTACACCTTC. As protein: CASSSDTYGYTF.

This clone has just a few counts. The genes are TRBV7-2 and TRBJ2-5; 9 bases map to TRBD2. CDR1 is SGHTA and CDR2 is FQGNSA in the germline V gene. CDR3 length equals 16 residues. With 5 bases clipped from V and 0 bases from J, the junction kept 7 bases outside the gene matches. The CDR3 nucleotides read TGTGCCAGCAGCCCACTTGCGGGGGGGTACCAAGAGACCCAGTACTTC. Translated: CASSPLAGGYQETQYF. Filled out from reference TRBV7-2 and TRBJ2-5, the complete variable domain reads GAGVSQSPSNKVTEKGKDVELRCDPISGHTALYWYRQSLGQGLEFLIYFQGNSAPDKSGLPSDRFSAERTGGSVSTLTIQRTQQEDSAVYLCASSPLAGGYQETQYFGPGTRLLVL.

This clone was seen a single time. The CDR3 here is CASSLGQKETQYF. The DNA of the CDR3 is TGCGCCAGCAGCTTGGGGCAGAAAGAGACCCAGTACTTC. This chain links TRBV5-1 with TRBJ2-5; D not certain. This CDR3 spans 13 amino acids. The germline gives CDR1 SGHRS, CDR2 YFSETQ. The ends were cut back, 0 bases at V and 3 bases at J, with 6 bases in the middle.

The chain carries TRBV28 and TRBJ1-4, with 8 nucleotides matching TRBD1. Germline CDR1 reads MDHEN; CDR2 reads SYDVKM. Trimming cost V 2 bases and J 7 bases; bases outside gene matches: 9. This CDR3 spans 16 amino acids. The CDR3 sequence: CASSLRGGTGGEKLFF. The CDR3 DNA follows: TGTGCCAGCAGTTTAAGGGGCGGAACAGGGGGTGAAAAACTGTTTTTT.